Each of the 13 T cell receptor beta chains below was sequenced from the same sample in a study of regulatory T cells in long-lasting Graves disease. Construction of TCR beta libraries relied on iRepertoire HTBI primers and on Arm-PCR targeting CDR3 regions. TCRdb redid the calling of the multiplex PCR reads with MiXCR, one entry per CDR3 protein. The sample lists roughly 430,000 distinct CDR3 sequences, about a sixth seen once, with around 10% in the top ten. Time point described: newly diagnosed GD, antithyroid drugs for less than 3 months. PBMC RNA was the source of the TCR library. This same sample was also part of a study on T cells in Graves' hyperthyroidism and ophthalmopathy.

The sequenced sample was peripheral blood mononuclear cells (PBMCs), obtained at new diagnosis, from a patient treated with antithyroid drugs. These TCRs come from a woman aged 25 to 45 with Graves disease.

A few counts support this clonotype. The CDR3 spells CASSDKTPLHF. CDR3 DNA sequence: TGTGCCAGCAGTGATAAGACGCCCCTCCACTTT. J is TRBJ1-6 and V is TRBV6-1; D is unresolved. V lost 3 bases and J lost 13, with 7 bases in between. The germline V gene encodes CDR1 MNHNS and CDR2 SASEGT. The CDR3 is 11 amino acids.

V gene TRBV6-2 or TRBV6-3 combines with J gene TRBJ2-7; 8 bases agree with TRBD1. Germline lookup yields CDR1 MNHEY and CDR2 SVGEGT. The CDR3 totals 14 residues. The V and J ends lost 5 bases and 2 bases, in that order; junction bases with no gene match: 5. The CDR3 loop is CASSDRTGPYEQYF. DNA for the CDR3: TGTGCCAGCAGTGATAGGACAGGGCCCTACGAGCAGTACTTC.

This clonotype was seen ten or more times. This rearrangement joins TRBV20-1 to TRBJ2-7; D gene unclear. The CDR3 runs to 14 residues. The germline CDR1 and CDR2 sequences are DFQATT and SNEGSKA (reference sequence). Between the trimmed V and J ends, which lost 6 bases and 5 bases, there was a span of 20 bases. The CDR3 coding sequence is TGCAGTGCCGCGGACCTACGGTCGATCAACGAGCAGTACTTC. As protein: CSAADLRSINEQYF.

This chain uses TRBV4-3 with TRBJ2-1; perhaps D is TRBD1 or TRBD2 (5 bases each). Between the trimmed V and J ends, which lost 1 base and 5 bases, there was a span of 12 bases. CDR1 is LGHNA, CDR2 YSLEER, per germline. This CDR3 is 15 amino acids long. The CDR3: CASSQAEGKDNEQFF. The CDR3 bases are TGCGCCAGCAGCCAAGCCGAGGGGAAGGACAATGAGCAGTTCTTC.

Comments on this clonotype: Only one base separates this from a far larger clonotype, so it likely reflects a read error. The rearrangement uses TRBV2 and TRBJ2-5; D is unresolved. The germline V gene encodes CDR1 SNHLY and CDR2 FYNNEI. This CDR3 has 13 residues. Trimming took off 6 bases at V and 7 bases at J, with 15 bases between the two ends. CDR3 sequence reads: CASSVAYEGTQYF. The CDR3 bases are TGTGCCAGCAGCGTCGCTTACGAAGGGACCCAGTACTTC.

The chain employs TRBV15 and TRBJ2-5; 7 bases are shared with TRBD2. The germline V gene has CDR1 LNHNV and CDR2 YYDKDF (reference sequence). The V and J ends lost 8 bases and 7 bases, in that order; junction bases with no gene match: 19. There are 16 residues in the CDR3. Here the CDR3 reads CATHHSPSGLSGTQYF. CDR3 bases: TGTGCCACCCACCATAGCCCTAGCGGCCTATCCGGGACCCAGTACTTC.

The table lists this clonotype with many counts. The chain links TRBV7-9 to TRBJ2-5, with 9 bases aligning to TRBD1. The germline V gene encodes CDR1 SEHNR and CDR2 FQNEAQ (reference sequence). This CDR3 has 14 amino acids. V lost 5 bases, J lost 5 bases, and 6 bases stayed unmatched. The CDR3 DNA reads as TGTGCCAGCAGCCTGGCCACAGGGGGCGAGACCCAGTACTTC. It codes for CASSLATGGETQYF.

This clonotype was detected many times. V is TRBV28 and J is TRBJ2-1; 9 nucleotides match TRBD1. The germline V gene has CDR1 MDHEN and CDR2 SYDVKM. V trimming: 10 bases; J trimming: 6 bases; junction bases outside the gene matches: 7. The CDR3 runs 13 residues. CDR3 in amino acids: CATSGTGINEQFF. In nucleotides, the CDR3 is TGTGCCACCTCCGGGACAGGGATCAATGAGCAGTTCTTC.

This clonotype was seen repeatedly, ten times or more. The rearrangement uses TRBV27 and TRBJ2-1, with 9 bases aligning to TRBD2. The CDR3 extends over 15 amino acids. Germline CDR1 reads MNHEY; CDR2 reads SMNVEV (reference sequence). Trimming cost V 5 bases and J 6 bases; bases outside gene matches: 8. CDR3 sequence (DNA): TGTGCCAGCAGTCCAGCGGGAGGTGGGATCAATGAGCAGTTCTTC. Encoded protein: CASSPAGGGINEQFF.

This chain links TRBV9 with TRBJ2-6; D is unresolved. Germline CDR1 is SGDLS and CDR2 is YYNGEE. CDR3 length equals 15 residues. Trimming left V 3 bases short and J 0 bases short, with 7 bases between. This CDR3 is CASSGVDSGANVLTF. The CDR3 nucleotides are TGTGCCAGCAGCGGTGTGGACTCTGGGGCCAACGTCCTGACTTTC. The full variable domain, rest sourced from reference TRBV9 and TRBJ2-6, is DSGVTQTPKHLITATGQRVTLRCSPRSGDLSVYWYQQSLDQGLQFLIQYYNGEERAKGNILERFSAQQFPDLHSELNLSSLELGDSALYFCASSGVDSGANVLTFGAGSRLTVL.

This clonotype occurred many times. The CDR3: CASSPGQGHVGETQYF. CDR3 DNA sequence: TGTGCCAGCAGTCCGGGACAGGGGCATGTCGGAGAGACCCAGTACTTC. This chain uses TRBV12-3 or TRBV12-4 with TRBJ2-5; 10 positions match TRBD1. V dropped 5 bases and J dropped 4; count of bases not matched to a gene: 10. The CDR3 is 16 amino acids.

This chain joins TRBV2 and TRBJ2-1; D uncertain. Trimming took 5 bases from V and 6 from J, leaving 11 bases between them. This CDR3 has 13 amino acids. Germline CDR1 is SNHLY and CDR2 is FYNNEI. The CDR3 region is CASSSGSINEQFF. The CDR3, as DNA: TGTGCCAGCAGTTCCGGGTCCATCAATGAGCAGTTCTTC.

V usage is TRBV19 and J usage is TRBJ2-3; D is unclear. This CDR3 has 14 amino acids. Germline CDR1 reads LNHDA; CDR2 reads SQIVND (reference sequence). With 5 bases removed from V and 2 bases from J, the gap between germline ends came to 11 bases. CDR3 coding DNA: TGTGCCAGTAGTTCATCAGATACCACAGATACGCAGTATTTT. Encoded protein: CASSSSDTTDTQYF.